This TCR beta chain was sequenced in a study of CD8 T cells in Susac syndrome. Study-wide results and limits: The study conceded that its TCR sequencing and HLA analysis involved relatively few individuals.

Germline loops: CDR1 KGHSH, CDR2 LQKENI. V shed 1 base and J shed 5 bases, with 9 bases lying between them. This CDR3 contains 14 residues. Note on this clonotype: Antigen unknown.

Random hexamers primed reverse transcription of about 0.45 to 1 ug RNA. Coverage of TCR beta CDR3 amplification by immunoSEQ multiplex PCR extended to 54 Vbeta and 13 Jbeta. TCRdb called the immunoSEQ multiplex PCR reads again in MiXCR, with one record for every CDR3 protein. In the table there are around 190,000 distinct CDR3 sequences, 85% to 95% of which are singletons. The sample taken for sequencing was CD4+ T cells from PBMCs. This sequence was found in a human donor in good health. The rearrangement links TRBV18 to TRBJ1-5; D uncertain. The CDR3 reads CASSPLRTDQPQHF. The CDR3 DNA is TGTGCCAGCTCACCACTGAGAACAGATCAGCCCCAGCATTTT.